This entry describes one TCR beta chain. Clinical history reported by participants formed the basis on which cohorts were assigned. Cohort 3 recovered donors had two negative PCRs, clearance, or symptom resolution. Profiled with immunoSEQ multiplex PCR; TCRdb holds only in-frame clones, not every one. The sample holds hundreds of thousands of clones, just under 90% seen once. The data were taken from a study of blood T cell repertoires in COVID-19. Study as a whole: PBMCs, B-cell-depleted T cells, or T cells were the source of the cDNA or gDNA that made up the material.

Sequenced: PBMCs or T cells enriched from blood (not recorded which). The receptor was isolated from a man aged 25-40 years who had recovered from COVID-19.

Here the CDR3 reads CASSPRLADNNEQFF. DNA for the CDR3: TGTGCCAGCAGTCCGCGACTAGCGGATAACAATGAGCAGTTCTTC. This sequence joins TRBV27 and TRBJ2-1; TRBD2 matches at 9 bases. Germline lookup yields CDR1 MNHEY and CDR2 SMNVEV (reference sequence). The CDR3 covers 15 residues. V lost 5 bases and J lost 5; bases outside the gene matches: 7.